Sequencing of this TCR beta chain was carried out in a study of Tregs in tolerant kidney transplant recipients. Mixed chimerism was transient after nonmyeloablative marrow transplants from related graft donors. Some clones are missing from TCRdb's copy, which holds only in-frame ones; the method was immunoSEQ multiplex PCR. The sample consists of over 70,000 clones, roughly nine tenths of them appearing once. This TCR derives from a human patient who received a combined kidney and bone marrow transplant. These T cells may partly come from the graft donor. Sequenced material: CD4+ T cells from blood (PBMCs), taken 24 months after the transplant.

The CDR3 loop is CASSSRGETGELFF. DNA of the CDR3: TGCGCCAGCAGCTCCCGAGGAGAGACCGGGGAGCTGTTTTTT. V and J are TRBV5-1 and TRBJ2-2; D gene unclear. The CDR3 spans 14 residues. CDR1 and CDR2 from the germline V gene are SGHRS and YFSETQ. V was cut by 3 bases and J by 5 bases, with 11 bases left in between.